This T cell receptor (beta chain) was captured by sequencing in a study of PD-L1 blockade in urothelial cancer. Turning to the study itself: In the patient group, about 90% of the roughly 30 were males with bladder-origin urothelial cancer. After treatment start, blood was analyzed at 3 weeks (second dose) and at 6 weeks.

Germline values: CDR1 MDHEN, CDR2 SYDVKM. The V gene lost 3 bases and the J gene lost 8 bases, with 8 bases spanning the gap. CDR3 length: 12 amino acids. Notes on the study in general: Durable benefit accompanied greater 3-week expansion of tumor-associated blood clones.

Time point indicated: pretreatment peripheral blood. As to this clone: The antigen remains undetermined.

Here immunoSEQ multiplex PCR was the method, and the copy in TCRdb shows in-frame clones only, minus some. The sample has 75,000 to 95,000 clones, approximately 86% seen once; the top ten hold approximately 6.7%. The gene calls are TRBV28 and TRBJ1-5; D unclear. This TCR was recovered from a man aged 35-49 years with urothelial cancer. The sequencing used PBMCs, collected around atezolizumab (anti-PD-L1) treatment. This CDR3 is CASSFPQKPQHF. The CDR3 DNA reads TGTGCCAGCAGTTTCCCCCAAAAGCCCCAGCATTTT.